This T cell receptor beta chain appears in the sequencing data of a study of shared clonotypes between healthy human individuals. Some clones are missing from TCRdb's copy, which holds only in-frame ones; the method was immunoSEQ multiplex PCR. The sample lists 550,000 to 750,000 clones, around 90% occurring once. Naivety among CD8 cells was defined by CD45RO negativity and positive CCR7 selection, thereby excluding terminally differentiated effector memory CD45RA+ cells. The CDR3 has 16 residues. The trim removed 3 bases at V and 0 bases at J, leaving 5 bases unmatched. Germline CDR1 reads LGHNA; CDR2 reads YNFKEQ.

Input material: naive CD8+ T cells sorted from blood. The sequence came from a man aged 25-45 years in good health. The chain joins TRBV4-2 to TRBJ2-1; 7 bases map to TRBD1. The CDR3, as DNA: TGTGCCAGCAGCCAGGACAGGAGCGACTCCTACAATGAGCAGTTCTTC. Amino acid sequence: CASSQDRSDSYNEQFF.